This T cell receptor beta chain was identified in a study of beta chain features in type 1 diabetes. Whole-study findings and limits: Patients with Type 1 diabetes showed moderately but significantly shorter TCRB CDR3s in all four CD4+ subsets. Compared to healthy donors, patients appeared to have naive, central memory and Treg TCRB repertoires that were more alike.

This clone was recorded only once. Its matching antigen is unknown. In germline, CDR1 is SEHNR, CDR2 FQNEAQ (reference sequence). CDR3 length: 14 amino acids. Trimming shortened V by 4 bases and J by 8 bases, and 17 bases separated the two germline ends. Investigators reverse transcribed all isolated RNA, so they sequenced expressed TCRB transcripts. Here immunoSEQ multiplex PCR was the method, and the copy in TCRdb shows in-frame clones only, minus some. The sample gives approximately 240,000 clones, 16% of which show up once; about 0.092% is in the top ten. The source material was naive CD4+ T cells from blood. This receptor was obtained from a man younger than 40 with type 1 diabetes. V is TRBV7-9 and J is TRBJ1-1; no definite D call. CDR3 residues: CASSSWEARREAFF. DNA for the CDR3: TGTGCCAGCAGCTCGTGGGAGGCCCGGCGAGAAGCTTTCTTT.